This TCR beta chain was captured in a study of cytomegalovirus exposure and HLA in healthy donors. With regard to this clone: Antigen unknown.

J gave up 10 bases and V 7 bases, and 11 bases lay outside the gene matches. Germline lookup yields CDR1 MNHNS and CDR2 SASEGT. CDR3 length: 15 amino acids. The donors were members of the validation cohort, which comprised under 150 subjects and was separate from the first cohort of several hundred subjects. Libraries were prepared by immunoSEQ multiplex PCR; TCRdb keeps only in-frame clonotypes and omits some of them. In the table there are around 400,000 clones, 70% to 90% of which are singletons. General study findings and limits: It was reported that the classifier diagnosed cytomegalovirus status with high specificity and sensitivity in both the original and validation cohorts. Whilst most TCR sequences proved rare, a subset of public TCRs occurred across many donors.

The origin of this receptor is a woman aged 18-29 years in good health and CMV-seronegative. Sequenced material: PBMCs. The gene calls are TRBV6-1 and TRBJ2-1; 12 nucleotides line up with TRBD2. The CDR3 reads CASKGLAGGPEEQFF. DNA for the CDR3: TGTGCCAGCAAGGGTCTAGCGGGAGGGCCAGAGGAGCAGTTCTTC.